This T cell receptor beta chain appears in the sequencing data of a study of T cell changes during pregnancy in multiple sclerosis. V lost 4 bases, J lost 3 bases, and 9 bases stayed unmatched. This CDR3 contains 16 residues. CDR1 and CDR2 from the germline V gene are SEHNR and FQNEAQ (reference sequence). Assay: immunoSEQ multiplex PCR; the TCRdb copy retains only in-frame clones and omits some. The table includes 60,000 to 70,000 clones, roughly 90% detected once. The rearrangement joins TRBV7-9 to TRBJ2-5; TRBD1 matches 9 bases. The sequence was obtained from a female donor with multiple sclerosis, enrolled in a pregnancy study. The input for sequencing was peripheral blood, taken in the second trimester of pregnancy. CDR3 coding DNA: TGTGCCAGCAGCTCAACAGGGGGCGTGCTCAAAGAGACCCAGTACTTC. This codes for CASSSTGGVLKETQYF.